A selection of T cell receptor beta chains follows, all from one sample in a study of blood T cells in healthy people across ages. TCRdb called the 5' RACE reads again in MiXCR, with one record for every CDR3 protein. Seen here are about 1.4 million distinct CDR3 sequences, 45% to 70% observed once, and the top ten hold over 5%. The sequencing input was blood. Receptor source: a man aged 18 to 29 in good health. CDR3s include the opening cysteine and the closing phenylalanine or tryptophan. D genes are given only for firm matches. Clone size is not always given. Where it is, it says once, few, many or a class for expanded clones.

V gene	clone size	D gene	J gene	CDR3 DNA	CDR3 protein
TRBV20-1	.	TRBD2	TRBJ2-7	TGCAGTGCTAGAACTAGCGGGAAATACGAGCAGTACTTC	CSARTSGKYEQYF
TRBV2	.	.	TRBJ2-6	TGTGGGAGGGACTCCGGGGCCAACGTCCTGACTTTC	CGRDSGANVLTF
TRBV6-6	.	.	TRBJ1-2	TGTGCCAGCAGTTACGGGGCAGTCAACTATGGCTACACCTTC	CASSYGAVNYGYTF
TRBV7-9	once	TRBD1	TRBJ2-6	TGTGCCAGCAGCTTACGTGTAACAGGGGACGCTGGGGCCAACGTCCTGACTTTC	CASSLRVTGDAGANVLTF
TRBV12-3/TRBV12-4	.	.	TRBJ2-3	TGTGCCAGCAGTTTTACCGACAGCCCCACAGATACGCAGTATTTT	CASSFTDSPTDTQYF
TRBV20-1	.	.	TRBJ2-5	TGCAGTGCTGTGGCCTCCGGGATTCGGGTCGAGACCCAGTACTTC	CSAVASGIRVETQYF
TRBV7-9	.	.	TRBJ2-3	TGTGCCAGCACTAGGGATGGAGATACGCAGTATTTT	CASTRDGDTQYF
TRBV4-1	.	TRBD1	TRBJ2-2	TGCGCCAGCAGCCAAATCGGTATCGGGACAGGGAACACCGGGGAGCTGTTTTTT	CASSQIGIGTGNTGELFF
TRBV5-1	.	TRBD1	TRBJ1-1	TGCGCCAGCAGCTGGGACCTCGGGACAGGGTTGACTGAAGCTTTCTTT	CASSWDLGTGLTEAFF
TRBV6-2/TRBV6-3	.	.	TRBJ2-7	TGTGCCGTACTGACAAAGGCCTACGAGCAGTACTTC	CAVLTKAYEQYF
TRBV11-2	.	TRBD2	TRBJ2-1	TGTGCCAGCAGCTTAGGGCGGGGACTAGCGGGGAGTAATGAGCAGTTCTTC	CASSLGRGLAGSNEQFF
TRBV3-1	once	TRBD1	TRBJ1-2	TGTGCCAGCAGCCCCCCCGACAGGGGACTTAACTATGGCTACACCTTC	CASSPPDRGLNYGYTF
TRBV12-3/TRBV12-4	.	.	TRBJ1-5	TGTGCCAGCAGCCACCTTGGGAATCAGCCCCAGCATTTT	CASSHLGNQPQHF
TRBV20-1	.	.	TRBJ1-2	TGCAGTGGCTCAGTGGACTATGGCTACACCTTC	CSGSVDYGYTF
TRBV29-1	.	.	TRBJ2-2	TGCAGCGTTGTAATCTACGACACCGGGGAGCTGTTTTTT	CSVVIYDTGELFF
TRBV20-1	.	TRBD2	TRBJ2-7	TGCAGTGCTAGAGATCGGGCCTCTATCACGGGCGGGAGCTTAAGCTCCTACGAGCAGTACTTC	CSARDRASITGGSLSSYEQYF
TRBV10-1	.	TRBD2	TRBJ2-1	TGCGCCAGCAGTGCCGGATCTAGCGGGGAGCAGTTCTTC	CASSAGSSGEQFF
TRBV27	.	TRBD2	TRBJ2-3	TGTGCCAGCAGTCAACTAGCGGGGATCACAGGTACGCAGTACTTT	CASSQLAGITGTQYF
TRBV20-1	.	.	TRBJ2-7	TGCAGTGCTAGTACCAACAGCCCAGGGCCTTATAAATCCTGCGAGCAGTACTTC	CSASTNSPGPYKSCEQYF
TRBV7-8	.	.	TRBJ2-5	TGTGCCAGCAGCCCGCGTATGGCCCAGTACTTC	CASSPRMAQYF
TRBV9	.	.	TRBJ2-1	TGTGCCAGCAGCGTAGGCAGGGGCTCCTACAATGAGCAGTTCTTC	CASSVGRGSYNEQFF
TRBV11-2	.	.	TRBJ2-5	TGTGCCAGCAGCTTAGACGGTTCCAAGCAGTACTTC	CASSLDGSKQYF
TRBV7-6	.	.	TRBJ2-4	TGTGCCAGCGGCGCCGGGGGCGAGGACATTCAGTACTTC	CASGAGGEDIQYF
TRBV27	few	TRBD2	TRBJ2-7	TGTGCCAGCAGTTGGGAGCTAGCGGGAGCCCCCTACGAGCAGTACTTC	CASSWELAGAPYEQYF
TRBV27	many	.	TRBJ2-7	TGTGCCAGCAGTTTATCGAGGACCTACGAGCAGTACTTC	CASSLSRTYEQYF
TRBV7-9	once	.	TRBJ2-5	TGTGCCAGCAGCTTAGCCCTACCAGGACTGAACGGAGGGTGGCGGTACTTC	CASSLALPGLNGGWRYF
TRBV20-1	.	.	TRBJ2-5	TGCAGTGCGCGATTTTGGGTCCAAGAGACCCAGTACTTC	CSARFWVQETQYF